These T cell receptor beta chains were read from a single sample in a study of T cells after yellow fever vaccination. One entry per CDR3 protein results from TCRdb running MiXCR on the 5' RACE reads. The sample consists of approximately 260,000 distinct CDR3 sequences, around 5.3% of them appearing once. The input for sequencing was CD4+ T cells sorted from PBMCs, taken on the day of the yellow fever booster vaccination. These receptors came from a young man who received the YFV17D yellow fever vaccine. CDR3s include the opening cysteine and the closing phenylalanine or tryptophan. D genes are given only for firm matches. Clone size is given for some rows only: seen once, a few or many times, or a class if the clone is expanded.

TRBJ2-5	TRBV11-2	NA	few	TGTGCCAGCAGCCGACAGGAGGCTGGGACCCAGTACTTC	CASSRQEAGTQYF
TRBJ1-2	TRBV20-1	NA	NA	TGCAGTGCTAGACCTAGAGACTATGGCTACACCTTC	CSARPRDYGYTF
TRBJ2-6	TRBV20-1	NA	NA	TGCAGTGCTAGAGACAAAAGACAGGTCTCTGGGGCCAACGTCCTGACTTTC	CSARDKRQVSGANVLTF
TRBJ2-5	TRBV7-2	TRBD1	few	TGTGCCAGCAGCTACGGGACAGGTATTAGCGAGACCCAGTACTTC	CASSYGTGISETQYF
TRBJ1-5	TRBV6-1	NA	few	TGTGCCAGCAGTGAAGCAGGGTTGGGCCAGCCCCAGCATTTT	CASSEAGLGQPQHF
TRBJ2-2	TRBV7-3	NA	NA	TGTGCCAGCAGCTCATCCCAGGGGGGCACCGGGGAGCTGTTTTTT	CASSSSQGGTGELFF
TRBJ2-7	TRBV7-2	NA	many	TGTGCCAGCAGCTTAGTCAACTACGAGCAGTACTTC	CASSLVNYEQYF
TRBJ2-1	TRBV6-5	NA	NA	TGTGCCAGCGCATTCCCCCGCGCGGGTGAGCAGTTCTTC	CASAFPRAGEQFF
TRBJ2-7	TRBV11-2	NA	few	TGTGCCAGCAGCTTATCAGTAGGGGAAACCTACGAGCAGTACTTC	CASSLSVGETYEQYF
TRBJ2-2	TRBV7-9	TRBD1	many	TGTGCCAGCAGCTTAGGACAGGGCATGAACACCGGGGAGCTGTTTTTT	CASSLGQGMNTGELFF
TRBJ1-5	TRBV18	TRBD1	NA	TGTGCCAGCTCGCTATTACAGGGGGCGGGTCAGCCCCAGCATTTT	CASSLLQGAGQPQHF
TRBJ1-5	TRBV6-2/TRBV6-3	NA	many	TGTGCCAGCAGCCCCGGACGGAATCAGCCCCAGCATTTT	CASSPGRNQPQHF
TRBJ1-4	TRBV4-2	NA	NA	TGTGCCAGCAGCCCTAATTTAGTAGGTAAAGAAAAACTGTTTTTT	CASSPNLVGKEKLFF
TRBJ2-2	TRBV6-5	TRBD1	many	TGTGCCAGCAGTGACCCTGGGACAGCGAACACCGGGGAGCTGTTTTTT	CASSDPGTANTGELFF
TRBJ1-2	TRBV20-1	NA	NA	TGCAGTGCCCAAGGAGGGTATGGCTACACCTTC	CSAQGGYGYTF
TRBJ2-3	TRBV5-1	NA	NA	TGCGCCAGCAGCGCCCGAGGAGGCGGGAACACAGATACGCAGTATTTT	CASSARGGGNTDTQYF
TRBJ2-5	TRBV7-2	NA	many	TGTGCCAGCAGCCCCGGGGTTTCCCAAGAGACCCAGTACTTC	CASSPGVSQETQYF
TRBJ1-1	TRBV18	NA	few	TGTGCCAGCTCACCAATGGCGGGGGCGCTTGGGAACACTGAAGCTTTCTTT	CASSPMAGALGNTEAFF
TRBJ1-2	TRBV2	NA	few	TGTGCCAGCAGTGAAAACAGAGAGACCTATGGCTACACCTTC	CASSENRETYGYTF
TRBJ2-4	TRBV5-1	TRBD1	few	TGCGCCAGCAGCTTGGAACGACAGGGCAACATTCAGTACTTC	CASSLERQGNIQYF
TRBJ1-1	TRBV20-1	TRBD1	NA	TGCAGTGCTAGGGGTACAGGGGGCGCCGGGAACACTGAAGCTTTCTTT	CSARGTGGAGNTEAFF
TRBJ2-3	TRBV7-2	TRBD2	many	TGTGCCAGCAGTGGAGCGGGGTCCACAGATACGCAGTATTTT	CASSGAGSTDTQYF
TRBJ1-1	TRBV6-6	TRBD1	few	TGTGCCAGCAGTTACGGGACAGGGGTTGAAGCTTTCTTT	CASSYGTGVEAFF
TRBJ2-5	TRBV20-1	TRBD2	NA	TGCAGTCTCTTAGCGGGGGACCAAGAGACCCAGTACTTC	CSLLAGDQETQYF
TRBJ2-3	TRBV7-3	NA	NA	TGTGCCAGCAGCTTACATCCTCCTACTAGCACAGATACGCAGTATTTT	CASSLHPPTSTDTQYF
TRBJ2-7	TRBV6-2/TRBV6-3	NA	many	TGTGCCAGCAGTTTTTCCTTTTTCTACGAGCAGTACTTC	CASSFSFFYEQYF
TRBJ1-5	TRBV6-6	TRBD1	NA	TGTGCCAGCGACGACAGGGGAACGTATCAGCCCCAGCATTTT	CASDDRGTYQPQHF
TRBJ1-5	TRBV29-1	TRBD1	NA	TGCAGCGTGGGGGACAGGGAGGGCCAGCCCCAGCATTTT	CSVGDREGQPQHF
TRBJ2-2	TRBV6-5	NA	few	TGTGCCAGCAGAGGCGACTGGCCCTCGGGGGAGCTGTTTTTT	CASRGDWPSGELFF
TRBJ2-1	TRBV11-2	TRBD2	few	TGTGCCAGCAGCTCCCTGGCGGGACTAGGCCCCAATGAGCAGTTCTTC	CASSSLAGLGPNEQFF
TRBJ2-7	TRBV6-5	NA	many	TGTGCCAGCAGTTACTCCCTCCGGGCTTACTACGAGCAGTACTTC	CASSYSLRAYYEQYF